This T cell receptor beta chain stems from a study of cytomegalovirus exposure and HLA in healthy donors. Study conclusions and caveats: When presence/absence was analysed, sequencing depth was taken to be roughly uniform across donors. TCR sequences were mostly rare, though some public TCRs occurred in many donors.

Researchers ran the PCR with 60 Vbeta and 13 Jbeta primers. TCRdb's table, derived via immunoSEQ multiplex PCR, lists solely in-frame clones and lacks some. This table holds 25,000 to 35,000 clones. Turning to this clone: No antigen is known for it.

Germline CDR1 LGHNA, CDR2 YSLEER. Trimming at V came to 4 bases and at J to 3 bases, leaving 3 bases not matched to a gene. The CDR3 runs 15 residues. The sequenced material came from PBMCs. The TCR sequence derives from a man in his forties in good health and CMV-seronegative. The rearrangement links TRBV4-3 to TRBJ2-7, with 13 bases aligning to TRBD2. CDR3: CASSLGLAGNYEQYF. DNA for the CDR3: TGCGCCAGCAGCCTGGGACTAGCGGGGAACTACGAGCAGTACTTC.